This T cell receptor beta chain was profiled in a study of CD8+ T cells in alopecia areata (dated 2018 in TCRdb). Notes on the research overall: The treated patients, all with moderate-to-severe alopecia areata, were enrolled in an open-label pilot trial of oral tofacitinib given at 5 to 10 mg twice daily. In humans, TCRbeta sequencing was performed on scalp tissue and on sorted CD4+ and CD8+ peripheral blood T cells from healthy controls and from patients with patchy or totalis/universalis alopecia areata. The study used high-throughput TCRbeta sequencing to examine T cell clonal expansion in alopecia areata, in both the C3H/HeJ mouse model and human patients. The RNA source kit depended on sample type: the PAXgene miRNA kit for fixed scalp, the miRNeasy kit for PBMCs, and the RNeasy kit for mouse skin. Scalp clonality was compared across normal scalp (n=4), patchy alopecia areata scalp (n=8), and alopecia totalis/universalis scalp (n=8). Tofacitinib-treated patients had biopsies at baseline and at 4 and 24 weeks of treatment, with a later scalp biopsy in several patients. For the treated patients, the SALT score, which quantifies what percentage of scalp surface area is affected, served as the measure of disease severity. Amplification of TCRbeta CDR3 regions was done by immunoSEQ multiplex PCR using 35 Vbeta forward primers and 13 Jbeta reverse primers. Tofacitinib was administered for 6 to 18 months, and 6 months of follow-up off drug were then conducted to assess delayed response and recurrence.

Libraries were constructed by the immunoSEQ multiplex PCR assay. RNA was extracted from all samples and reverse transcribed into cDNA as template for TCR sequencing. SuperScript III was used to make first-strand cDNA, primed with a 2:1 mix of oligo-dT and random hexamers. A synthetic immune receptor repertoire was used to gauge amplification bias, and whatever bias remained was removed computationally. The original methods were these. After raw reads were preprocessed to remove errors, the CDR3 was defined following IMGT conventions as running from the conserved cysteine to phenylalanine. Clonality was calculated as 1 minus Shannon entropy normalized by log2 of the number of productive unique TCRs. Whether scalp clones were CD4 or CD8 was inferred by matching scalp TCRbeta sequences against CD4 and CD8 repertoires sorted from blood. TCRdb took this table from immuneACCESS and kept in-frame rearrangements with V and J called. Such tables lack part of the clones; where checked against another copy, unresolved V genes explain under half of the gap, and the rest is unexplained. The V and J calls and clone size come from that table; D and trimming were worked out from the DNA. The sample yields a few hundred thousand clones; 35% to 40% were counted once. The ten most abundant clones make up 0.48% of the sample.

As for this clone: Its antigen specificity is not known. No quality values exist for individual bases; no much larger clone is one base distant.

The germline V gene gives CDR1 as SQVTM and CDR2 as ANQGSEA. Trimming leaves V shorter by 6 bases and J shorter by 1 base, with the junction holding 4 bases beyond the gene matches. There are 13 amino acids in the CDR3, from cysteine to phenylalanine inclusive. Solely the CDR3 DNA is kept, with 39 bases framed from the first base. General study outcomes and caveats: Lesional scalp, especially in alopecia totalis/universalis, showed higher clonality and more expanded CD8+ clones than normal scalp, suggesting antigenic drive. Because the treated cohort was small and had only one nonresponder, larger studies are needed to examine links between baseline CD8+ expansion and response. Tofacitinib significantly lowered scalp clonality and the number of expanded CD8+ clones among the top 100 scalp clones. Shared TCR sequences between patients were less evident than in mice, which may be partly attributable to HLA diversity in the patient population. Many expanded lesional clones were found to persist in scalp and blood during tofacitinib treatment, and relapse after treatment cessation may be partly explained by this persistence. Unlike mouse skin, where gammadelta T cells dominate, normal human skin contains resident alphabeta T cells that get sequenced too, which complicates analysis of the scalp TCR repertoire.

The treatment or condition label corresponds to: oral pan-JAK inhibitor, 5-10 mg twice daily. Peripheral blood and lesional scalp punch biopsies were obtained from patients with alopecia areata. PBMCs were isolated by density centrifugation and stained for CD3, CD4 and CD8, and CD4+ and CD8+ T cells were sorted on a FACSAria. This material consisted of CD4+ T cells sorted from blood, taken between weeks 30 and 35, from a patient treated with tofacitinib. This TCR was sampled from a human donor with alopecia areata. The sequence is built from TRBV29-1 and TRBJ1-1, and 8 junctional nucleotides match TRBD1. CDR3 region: CSVEGQENTEAFF. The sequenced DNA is TGCAGCGTCGAGGGACAGGAGAACACTGAAGCTTTCTTT.